The 6 T cell receptor beta chains given below trace back to one sample, sequenced in a study of blood T cells in healthy people across ages (dated by TCRdb to between 2014 and 2017). Libraries came from 5' RACE. TCRdb names Illumina HiSeq 2500 as the instrument used. A second PCR of roughly 6 to 11 cycles was run with a J-beta primer mix and a sample-barcoded 5' primer. TCRdb reprocessing: public reads trimmed at Q25 with fastp, clones called with MiXCR, in-frame beta chains kept. Each entry is one CDR3 protein sequence, shown with its most common DNA and genes. The sample yields more than 800,000 distinct CDR3 sequences; under 30% were counted once. The top ten clones comprise around 16% of the sample. The sample consisted of blood. The receptor set was obtained from a woman older than 75 in good health.

A few counts support this clonotype. Just one base apart from a much larger clone, this may be a read error. The genes are TRBV20-1 and TRBJ2-5, with 8 bases aligning to TRBD1. This CDR3 contains 12 residues. The V gene's germline CDR1 is DFQATT and CDR2 SNEGSKA (reference sequence). The CDR3 reads CSPKGQEEAQYF. CDR3 DNA sequence: TGCAGCCCCAAGGGACAGGAAGAGGCCCAGTACTTC.

This clonotype was detected a few times. A read error may be the cause here, since a much bigger clone is one base away. The chain has TRBV20-1 and TRBJ2-1; possible D gene TRBD1, 6 bases. Germline CDR1 reads DFQATT; CDR2 reads SNEGSKA (reference sequence). The CDR3 covers 11 residues. The CDR3 DNA reads as TGCAGGGCAGGGGTATACGGTGAGCAGTTCTTC. It encodes CRAGVYGEQFF.

The sample holds many counts of this clonotype. This chain joins TRBV12-3 or TRBV12-4 and TRBJ1-1; tentatively, D is TRBD1 (6 bases). CDR3 size: 15 residues. The V gene lost 6 bases and the J gene lost 0 bases, with 14 bases spanning the gap. The CDR3 region has the DNA TGTGCCAGCAGCTCAGGACAGAGCATGAACACTGAAGCTTTCTTT. This codes for CASSSGQSMNTEAFF.

This clonotype was found many times. The chain joins TRBV29-1 to TRBJ1-2; no clear D. The V and J ends lost 4 bases and 1 base respectively, with 10 bases between them. CDR3 length: 13 amino acids. The germline CDR1 and CDR2 sequences are SQVTM and ANQGSEA. CDR3 protein: CSVGSRLNYGYTF. The DNA for the CDR3 is TGCAGCGTTGGGAGCAGACTTAACTATGGCTACACCTTC.

A few counts support this clonotype. The chain uses TRBV12-3 or TRBV12-4 and TRBJ2-7, with D possibly matching TRBD1 (7 bases). The CDR3 totals 13 residues. Trimming took off 4 bases at V and 12 bases at J, with 19 bases between the two ends. The CDR3 reads CASSYYPQGGGYF. CDR3 nucleotide sequence: TGTGCCAGCAGTTATTACCCTCAGGGGGGAGGGTACTTC.

In this sample, this clonotype is medium-sized. CDR3 protein: CASSSTAAGEQYF. DNA for the CDR3: TGTGCCAGCAGTTCGACAGCGGCGGGGGAGCAGTACTTC. This chain connects TRBV27 to TRBJ2-7; D might be TRBD2 (6 bases). CDR3 length: 13 residues. V lost 4 bases to trimming and J lost 7 bases, with 14 bases between them. Germline V CDR1 and CDR2: MNHEY, SMNVEV (reference sequence).